Presented here are 14 T cell receptor beta chains from one specimen sequenced in a study of blood T cell repertoires in COVID-19. The data were produced by immunoSEQ multiplex PCR, yet TCRdb's version contains in-frame clones alone and is incomplete. This table has about 260,000 clones, approximately 90% appearing once. Sequenced: peripheral blood. The source of these receptors is a woman aged 40-49 years with acute or convalescent COVID-19.

The chain employs TRBV11-2 and TRBJ1-5; D remains unclear. Trimming took off 6 bases at V and 3 bases at J, with 9 bases between the two ends. CDR3 length: 13 residues. Per the germline V gene, CDR1 is SGHAT and CDR2 is FQNNGV. The CDR3 loop is CASSFGLNQPQHF. The CDR3, as DNA: TGTGCCAGCAGTTTTGGGCTCAATCAGCCCCAGCATTTT.

The chain employs TRBV4-1 and TRBJ2-5, with 11 bases lining up with TRBD2. This CDR3 has 22 residues. V shed 0 bases, J shed 5 bases, and the junction held 23 bases outside the gene matches. Germline CDR1 and CDR2: MGHRA and YSYEKL. CDR3 sequence (DNA): TGCGCCAGCAGCCAAGACATTCCGAGCACTTCGGTTTGGGCTAGCGGGAGGGAGACCCAGTACTTC. Amino acid sequence: CASSQDIPSTSVWASGRETQYF.

V is TRBV2 and J is TRBJ1-1, with a weak D call TRBD1 (5 bases). Germline V lookup: CDR1 SNHLY, CDR2 FYNNEI. V lost 2 bases and J 4 bases, leaving 14 bases between the germline ends. This CDR3 is built from 15 residues. The DNA for the CDR3 is TGTGCCAGCAGTGAACGGCGGGGGAGGAGCACTGAAGCTTTCTTT. Translating it yields CASSERRGRSTEAFF.

The rearrangement links TRBV11-2 to TRBJ1-2; TRBD1 matches at 9 bases. The CDR3 has 14 residues. The germline CDR1 and CDR2 sequences are SGHAT and FQNNGV. Unmatched junction bases numbered 9, after V lost 5 bases and J lost 8 bases. Here the CDR3 reads CASSHANRGQGYTF. CDR3 nucleotides: TGTGCCAGCAGCCACGCCAACAGGGGGCAGGGCTACACCTTC.

The DNA of the CDR3 is TGTGCCACCTCTGGCGGCGGCGGGGAGCTGTTTTTT. This gives the protein CATSGGGGELFF. The chain joins TRBV19 to TRBJ2-2; no clear D. Germline CDR1 reads LNHDA; CDR2 reads SQIVND (reference sequence). V was pared by 10 bases and J by 7 bases, with 13 bases between. The CDR3 has 12 residues. Variable domain in full (rest from reference TRBV19 and TRBJ2-2): DGGITQSPKYLFRKEGQNVTLSCEQNLNHDAMYWYRQDPGQGLRLIYYSQIVNDFQKGDIAEGYSVSREKKESFPLTVTSAQKNPTAFYLCATSGGGGELFFGEGSRLTVL.

The chain carries TRBV21-1 and TRBJ2-7; the table names TRBD2, a call not compared with the DNA. TRBV21-1 is assigned pseudogene status. The CDR3 extends over 15 amino acids. The CDR3 is CASRKKAGQGYEQYV. The CDR3 nucleotides read TGTGCCAGCAGAAAAAAAGCGGGGCAGGGCTACGAGCAGTACGTC.

The V call is TRBV2, the J call TRBJ2-7, with D possibly being TRBD2 (6 bases). The length of the CDR3 is 16 residues. CDR1 is SNHLY and CDR2 is FYNNEI in the germline V gene. Trimming cost V 1 base and J 2 bases, with 15 bases left between them. The CDR3 sequence is CASSEVKGLNTYEQYV. Here the CDR3 DNA reads TGTGCCAGCAGTGAAGTTAAGGGACTGAACACCTACGAGCAGTACGTC.

The chain couples TRBV7-2 to TRBJ1-6; a possible D gene is TRBD1 (6 bases). V was trimmed by 4 bases and J by 6 bases, leaving 19 bases between them. This CDR3 contains 17 residues. From germline, CDR1 is SGHTA and CDR2 FQGNSA. The CDR3 reads CASSSSPYRVPNSPLHF. CDR3 bases: TGTGCCAGCAGCTCGTCCCCTTACAGGGTTCCTAATTCACCCCTCCACTTT.

This chain uses TRBV5-4 with TRBJ2-5; perhaps TRBD1 as D (6 bases). The CDR3 loop spans 13 amino acids. V was clipped by 5 bases and J by 5 bases, with 13 bases between them. In germline, CDR1 is SGHNT, CDR2 YYREEE (reference sequence). The DNA for the CDR3 is TGTGCCAGCAGACAGGGTGCACGGGAGACCCAGTACTTC. Translated: CASRQGARETQYF.

The rearrangement joins TRBV5-6 to TRBJ2-7; 9 bases agree with TRBD2. The CDR3 runs to 15 residues. CDR1 and CDR2 (germline): SGHDT, YYEEEE. V was pared by 4 bases and J by 0 bases, with 5 bases of the junction left unmatched. DNA of the CDR3: TGTGCCAGCAGCCACGGACTAGCGCCCTCCTACGAGCAGTACGTC. Its protein is CASSHGLAPSYEQYV.

This clone was detected a few times. The V and J genes are TRBV6-1 and TRBJ1-4; TRBD1 matches 12 bases. Germline CDR1 is MNHNS and CDR2 is SASEGT. J lost 3 bases, V lost 4 bases, and 12 bases had no gene match. The CDR3 runs 19 residues. The CDR3 coding sequence is TGTGCCAGCAGTGGCTCTAACCGGGACAGGGGGCTTGCTAATGAAAAACTGTTTTTT. It translates to CASSGSNRDRGLANEKLFF.

A note on this clone: Other DNA sequences of this sample code for an identical CDR3. The gene calls are TRBV6-6 and TRBJ1-5, with D tentatively TRBD1 (6 bases). CDR3 size: 15 residues. V was cut by 0 bases and J by 1 base, with 7 bases left in between. Looked up from germline, CDR1 is MNHNY and CDR2 is SVGAGI (reference sequence). Here the CDR3 reads CASSYSDRSNQPQHF. As DNA, the CDR3 is TGTGCCAGCAGTTACTCCGACAGGAGCAATCAGCCCCAGCATTTT.

The V gene is TRBV7-2, the J gene TRBJ1-4; 7 bases are shared with TRBD1. There are 14 residues in the CDR3. From germline, CDR1 is SGHTA and CDR2 FQGNSA. J lost 8 bases, V lost 5 bases, and 8 bases had no gene match. CDR3 sequence (DNA): TGTGCCAGCAGCCCAGGGGGGCGCCCCGAAAAACTGTTTTTT. It codes for CASSPGGRPEKLFF. Full variable domain (rest looked up from reference TRBV7-2 and TRBJ1-4): GAGVSQSPSNKVTEKGKDVELRCDPISGHTALYWYRQSLGQGLEFLIYFQGNSAPDKSGLPSDRFSAERTGGSVSTLTIQRTQQEDSAVYLCASSPGGRPEKLFFGSGTQLSVL.

This chain uses TRBV4-1 with TRBJ1-2; 9 nucleotides agree with TRBD1. V was clipped by 3 bases and J by 5 bases; unmatched bases: 7. CDR1 and CDR2 from the germline V gene are MGHRA and YSYEKL. The CDR3 totals 15 residues. CDR3 sequence: CASSQPGQGIYGYTF. CDR3 DNA sequence: TGCGCCAGCAGCCAGCCGGGACAGGGAATTTATGGCTACACCTTC.